This TCR beta chain derives from a study of shared clonotypes between healthy human individuals. Findings of the study overall: The represented genetic and exposure-history diversity was limited by the small number of donors.

Concerning this clone itself: Its antigen is currently unknown.

As handled by the study authors: ImmunoSEQ sequences covered only the junction and lacked quality scores; filtering therefore differed. The data were produced by immunoSEQ multiplex PCR, yet TCRdb's version contains in-frame clones alone and is incomplete. V, J and clone size derive from that table, while D and trimming were established from the DNA sequence. The data contain about 530,000 clones, roughly 85% of them singletons. Germline V gene lookup returns CDR1 KGHSH and CDR2 LQKENI. The CDR3 runs 15 residues. V dropped 4 bases and J dropped 3 bases, with 13 bases sitting between them. This TCR came from a woman aged 40-49 years in good health. Some clones in this sample may be carry-over from other donors' samples. The source material was PBMCs. This chain joins TRBV18 and TRBJ1-3; perhaps TRBD1 as D (5 bases). Here the CDR3 DNA reads TGTGCCAGCTCACTAACGGGGGACGGTGGAAACACCATATATTTT. As protein: CASSLTGDGGNTIYF.